In this sample, the clone carrying this TCR beta chain turned up once. What it recognizes is unknown. Sorted-subset replicate PCR reactions contained approximately 190 ng DNA, corresponding to tens of thousands of T cell genomes. Clones were sequenced by immunoSEQ multiplex PCR, and TCRdb holds only the in-frame ones, with some missing. The sample includes millions of clones, approximately 92% seen only once; the top ten take more than 0.12%. The CDR3 consists of 13 residues. Per the germline V gene, CDR1 is MNHNS and CDR2 is SASEGT. V lost 8 bases to trimming and J lost 6 bases, with 13 bases between them. This sample is part of a study of shared clonotypes between healthy human individuals. Study-level points and caveats: Across subsets, estimated richness was generally greater for naive than for memory populations.

V is TRBV6-1 and J is TRBJ2-2, with D perhaps TRBD1 (5 bases). The specimen was naive CD4+ T cells sorted from blood. Subset meaning: CD45RA+ positively selected. The TCR was taken from a man younger than 35 in good health. Written as DNA, the CDR3 is TGTGCCAGCTCTCAGGGCTCCGCCGGGGAGCTGTTTTTT. Translated: CASSQGSAGELFF.